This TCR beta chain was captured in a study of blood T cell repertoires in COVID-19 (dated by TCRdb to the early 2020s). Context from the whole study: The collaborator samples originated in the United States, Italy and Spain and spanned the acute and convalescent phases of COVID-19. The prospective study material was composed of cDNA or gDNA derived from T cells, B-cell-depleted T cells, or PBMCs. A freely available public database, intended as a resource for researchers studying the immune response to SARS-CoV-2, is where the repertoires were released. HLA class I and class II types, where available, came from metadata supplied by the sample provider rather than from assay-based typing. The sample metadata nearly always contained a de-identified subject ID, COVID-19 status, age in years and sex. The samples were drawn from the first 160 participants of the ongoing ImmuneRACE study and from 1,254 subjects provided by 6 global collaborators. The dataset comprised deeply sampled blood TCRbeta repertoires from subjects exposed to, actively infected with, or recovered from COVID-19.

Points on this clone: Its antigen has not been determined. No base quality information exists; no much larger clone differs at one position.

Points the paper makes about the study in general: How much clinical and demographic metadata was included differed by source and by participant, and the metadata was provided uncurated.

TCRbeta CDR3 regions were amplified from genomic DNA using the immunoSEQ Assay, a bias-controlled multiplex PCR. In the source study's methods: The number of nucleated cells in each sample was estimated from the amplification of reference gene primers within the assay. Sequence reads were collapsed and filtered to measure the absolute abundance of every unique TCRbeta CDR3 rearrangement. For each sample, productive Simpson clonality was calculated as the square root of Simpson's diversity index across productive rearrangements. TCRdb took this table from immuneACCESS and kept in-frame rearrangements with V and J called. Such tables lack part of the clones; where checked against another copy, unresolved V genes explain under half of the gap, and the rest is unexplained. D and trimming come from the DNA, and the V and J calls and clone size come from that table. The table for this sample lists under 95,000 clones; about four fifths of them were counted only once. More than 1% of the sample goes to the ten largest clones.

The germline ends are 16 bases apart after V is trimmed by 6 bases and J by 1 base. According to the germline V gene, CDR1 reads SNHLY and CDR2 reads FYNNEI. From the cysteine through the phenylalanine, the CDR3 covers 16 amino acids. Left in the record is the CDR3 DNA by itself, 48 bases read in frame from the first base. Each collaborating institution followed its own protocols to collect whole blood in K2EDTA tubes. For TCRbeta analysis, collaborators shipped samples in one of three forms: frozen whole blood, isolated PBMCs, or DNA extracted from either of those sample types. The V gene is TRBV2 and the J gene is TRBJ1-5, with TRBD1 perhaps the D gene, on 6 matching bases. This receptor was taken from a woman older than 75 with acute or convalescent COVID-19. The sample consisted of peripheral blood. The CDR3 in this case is CASSPGGSRSNQPQHF. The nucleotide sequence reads TGTGCCAGCAGCCCGGGGGGCTCTCGAAGCAATCAGCCCCAGCATTTT. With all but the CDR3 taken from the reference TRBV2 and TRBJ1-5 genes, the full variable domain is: EPEVTQTPSHQVTQMGQEVILRCVPISNHLYFYWYRQILGQKVEFLVSFYNNEISEKSEIFDDQFSVERPDGSNFTLKIRSTKLEDSAMYFCASSPGGSRSNQPQHFGDGTRLSIL.